The 29 T cell receptor beta chains below come from one sample, sequenced in a study of a mutant IDH1 vaccine in newly diagnosed glioma. Sequencing used immunoSEQ multiplex PCR; TCRdb keeps in-frame clones, though not all of them. The table has approximately 88,000 clones, around 80% seen once; the top ten hold less than 8.5%. Time point here: baseline, week 1 (first vaccination visit). Stated treatment: pre-vaccination baseline after standard-of-care therapy. This sample comprised PBMCs, obtained from a glioma patient treated with radiotherapy, temozolomide or both. These receptors all stem from a man between 40 and 49 years old with glioma.

The chain is built from TRBV27 and TRBJ1-4; D is unclear. CDR1 and CDR2 (germline): MNHEY, SMNVEV (reference sequence). This CDR3 is 15 amino acids long. Trimming shortened V by 6 bases and J by 5 bases, and 16 bases separated the two germline ends. This CDR3 is CASSPPDRRNEKLFF. In DNA form, the CDR3 reads TGTGCCAGCAGCCCTCCCGATCGGAGAAATGAAAAACTGTTTTTT.

The chain uses TRBV2 and TRBJ1-3; no clear D. The germline V gene has CDR1 SNHLY and CDR2 FYNNEI. V was clipped by 7 bases and J by 0 bases, with 10 bases between them. CDR3 size: 14 residues. As DNA, the CDR3 is TGTGCCAGCATGGGGAGGGTCTCTGGAAACACCATATATTTT. Translated, it gives CASMGRVSGNTIYF.

This sequence joins TRBV5-6 and TRBJ2-7; no firm D call. V lost 2 bases and J lost 2, with 17 bases in between. The CDR3 sequence is 16 residues long. CDR1 is SGHDT, CDR2 YYEEEE, per germline. As DNA, the CDR3 is TGTGCCAGCAGCTTTTCTCCGTATGGTAGCACCTACGAGCAGTACTTC. It encodes CASSFSPYGSTYEQYF.

This clone was found a few times. The chain recombines TRBV11-2 with TRBJ2-7; 7 nucleotides align to TRBD1. J was trimmed by 5 bases and V by 7 bases; bases with no gene match: 8. This CDR3 is 13 amino acids long. Germline CDR1 is SGHAT and CDR2 is FQNNGV. CDR3 sequence: CASKTWGTDEQYF. The CDR3, as DNA: TGTGCCAGCAAGACTTGGGGGACAGACGAGCAGTACTTC.

The chain recombines TRBV30 with TRBJ2-5, with 10 nucleotides matching TRBD2. The CDR3 is made up of 15 amino acids. In germline, CDR1 is GTSNPN, CDR2 SVGIG (reference sequence). Germline trimming cut 2 bases from V and 4 bases from J; bases unmatched to any gene: 7. CDR3 nucleotides: TGTGCCTGGAGTTTGCAGCGGGGGGGCAGAGAGACCCAGTACTTC. Translated, it gives CAWSLQRGGRETQYF.

This clone came up once. The J gene is TRBJ2-5, the V gene TRBV20-1; no clear D gene. CDR1 and CDR2 (germline): DFQATT, SNEGSKA (reference sequence). The CDR3 is 11 amino acids. Trimming shortened V by 8 bases and J by 4 bases, and 11 bases separated the two germline ends. The CDR3 protein is CSRLGSETQYF. CDR3 coding DNA: TGCAGTCGACTTGGTTCAGAGACCCAGTACTTC.

The DNA for the CDR3 is TGTGCCAGCAGTCGGGATCTAAGCAGGGGGAATGAAAAACTGTTTTTT. Translating gives CASSRDLSRGNEKLFF. This chain joins TRBV11-2 and TRBJ1-4; 7 bases line up with TRBD1. CDR1 and CDR2 (germline): SGHAT, FQNNGV. CDR3 length: 16 residues. J was trimmed by 5 bases and V by 6 bases; bases with no gene match: 12.

The CDR3 region is CASARSRDRGGGNQPQHF. In DNA form, the CDR3 reads TGTGCCAGCGCTCGTTCCCGGGACAGGGGCGGGGGCAATCAGCCCCAGCATTTT. This sequence joins TRBV7-2 and TRBJ1-5; 10 positions agree with TRBD1. This CDR3 is 18 amino acids long. The germline V gene has CDR1 SGHTA and CDR2 FQGNSA. With V trimmed by 8 bases and J by 2 bases, 15 bases remained unmatched.

The V and J genes are TRBV28 and TRBJ1-3; TRBD1 agrees at 8 bases. CDR1 and CDR2 from the germline V gene are MDHEN and SYDVKM. The J segment lost 1 base and the V segment lost 3 bases, leaving 5 bases of the junction unmatched. The length of the CDR3 is 16 residues. The CDR3 region is CASSLSRTGSGNTIYF. In DNA form, the CDR3 reads TGTGCCAGCAGTTTGTCAAGGACAGGGTCTGGAAACACCATATATTTT.

This clone was recorded only once. This chain links TRBV6-6 with TRBJ1-1; D remains ambiguous. CDR3 length: 13 residues. Trimming stripped 5 bases from V and 2 bases from J, with 9 bases between. Germline V gene data show CDR1 as MNHNY and CDR2 as SVGAGI (reference sequence). The CDR3 DNA sequence: TGTGCCAGCAGTGACGGGGTCAACACTGAAGCTTTCTTT. Its translation: CASSDGVNTEAFF.

V is TRBV6-5 and J is TRBJ2-2; D possibly corresponds to TRBD2 (7 bases). The germline V and J ends were trimmed by 2 bases and 6 bases, with 13 bases remaining between them. CDR3 length: 15 residues. Germline values: CDR1 MNHEY, CDR2 SVGAGI. CDR3 protein: CASSYDRGAAGELFF. The DNA for the CDR3 is TGTGCCAGCAGTTACGACCGGGGGGCCGCCGGGGAGCTGTTTTTT.

The chain couples TRBV4-1 to TRBJ1-5; possible D gene TRBD1, 6 bases. In germline, CDR1 is MGHRA, CDR2 YSYEKL. V was clipped by 0 bases and J by 6 bases, with 12 bases between them. The length of the CDR3 is 15 residues. CDR3 region: CASSQEVGGSQPQHF. The DNA for the CDR3 is TGCGCCAGCAGCCAAGAAGTAGGGGGTTCTCAGCCCCAGCATTTT.

The V gene is TRBV7-2, the J gene TRBJ2-3; TRBD2 matches at 9 bases. The CDR3 sequence is 15 residues long. Germline loops: CDR1 SGHTA, CDR2 FQGNSA. Trimming took 5 bases from V and 8 from J; bases not matched to a gene: 11. This chain's CDR3 is CASSPGGGRASTQYF. For the CDR3, the DNA is TGTGCCAGCAGCCCCGGGGGCGGGAGGGCCAGTACGCAGTATTTT.

V and J are TRBV4-3 and TRBJ2-3; 9 bases match TRBD1. Germline V gives CDR1 LGHNA, CDR2 YSLEER. With V trimmed by 7 bases and J by 2 bases, 10 bases remained unmatched. The CDR3 has 16 amino acids. CDR3 amino acids: CASKSRWTGVTDTQYF. CDR3 DNA sequence: TGCGCCAGCAAAAGCCGATGGACAGGGGTCACAGATACGCAGTATTTT.

This clone was counted between two and nine times. V usage is TRBV20-1 and J usage is TRBJ1-1; a possible D gene is TRBD1 (6 bases). The CDR3 extends over 11 amino acids. The germline V gene has CDR1 DFQATT and CDR2 SNEGSKA (reference sequence). The V gene lost 6 bases and the J gene lost 10 bases, with 15 bases spanning the gap. CDR3 region: CSAFPKGGAFF. In nucleotides, the CDR3 is TGCAGTGCCTTTCCCAAGGGGGGAGCTTTCTTT.

In its sample, this clone was seen once. This chain connects TRBV28 to TRBJ1-5; a possible D gene is TRBD1 (6 bases). The germline gives CDR1 MDHEN, CDR2 SYDVKM. With 5 bases removed from V and 7 bases from J, the gap between germline ends came to 12 bases. This CDR3 has 13 residues. In DNA, the CDR3 is TGTGCCAGCAGTGCGACAGGAGGACAGCCCCAGCATTTT. Protein sequence: CASSATGGQPQHF. The full variable domain, rest sourced from reference TRBV28 and TRBJ1-5, is DVKVTQSSRYLVKRTGEKVFLECVQDMDHENMFWYRQDPGLGLRLIYFSYDVKMKEKGDIPEGYSVSREKKERFSLILESASTNQTSMYLCASSATGGQPQHFGDGTRLSIL.

CDR3 nucleotide sequence: TGTGCCAGCAGTGATTACTACGAGCAGTACTTC. The encoded protein is CASSDYYEQYF. The V gene is TRBV2, the J gene TRBJ2-5; D is ambiguous. The tail of the sequence fits TRBJ2-7 better, so the J call may be wrong. The CDR3 covers 11 residues. Germline-derived CDR1 and CDR2 are SNHLY and FYNNEI.

V gene TRBV5-1 combines with J gene TRBJ2-5, with D possibly matching TRBD1 (6 bases). Trimming shortened V by 4 bases and J by 4 bases, and 17 bases separated the two germline ends. Germline assignment: CDR1 SGHRS and CDR2 YFSETQ. The CDR3 totals 15 residues. The CDR3 region has the DNA TGCGCCAGCAGCCCCACGCGGGCAGGGGCAGAGACCCAGTACTTC. Translating gives CASSPTRAGAETQYF.

V and J are TRBV7-9 and TRBJ1-1; D is unresolved. V was pared by 3 bases and J by 0 bases, with 8 bases between. CDR3 size: 14 residues. The germline CDR1 and CDR2 sequences are SEHNR and FQNEAQ (reference sequence). The CDR3 sequence: CASSLSNLNTEAFF. The CDR3 DNA reads as TGTGCCAGCAGCTTGTCCAACCTGAACACTGAAGCTTTCTTT.

The V gene is TRBV9, the J gene TRBJ1-2, with D tentatively TRBD1 (6 bases). V was clipped by 0 bases and J by 8 bases, with 17 bases between them. This CDR3 has 15 residues. Germline V gene data show CDR1 as SGDLS and CDR2 as YYNGEE. The CDR3 sequence: CASSVGSAGARGYTF. For the CDR3, the DNA is TGTGCCAGCAGCGTAGGATCAGCGGGGGCGCGGGGCTACACCTTC.

The gene calls are TRBV5-6 and TRBJ2-7; D uncertain. V lost 3 bases, J lost 1 base, and 11 bases lay in between. The CDR3 length is 14 residues. From germline, CDR1 is SGHDT and CDR2 YYEEEE. In DNA, the CDR3 is TGTGCCAGCAGCTCACAGACAACTTCCTACGAGCAGTACTTC. This encodes CASSSQTTSYEQYF.

The rearrangement links TRBV6-4 to TRBJ1-4; D is perhaps TRBD1 (6 bases). Per the germline V gene, CDR1 is MRHNA and CDR2 is SNTAGT. The CDR3 length is 15 residues. V was clipped by 6 bases and J by 4 bases, with 15 bases between them. CDR3 amino acids: CASRKMTGDNEKLFF. CDR3 nucleotide sequence: TGTGCCAGCAGGAAAATGACAGGAGATAATGAAAAACTGTTTTTT.

This clone has only a few counts. CDR3 residues: CASSYREMNTEAFF. Here the CDR3 DNA reads TGTGCCAGCAGTTATCGAGAAATGAACACTGAAGCTTTCTTT. The chain combines TRBV6-5 with TRBJ1-1; D is ambiguous. Germline assignment: CDR1 MNHEY and CDR2 SVGAGI. This CDR3 region has 14 residues. With 3 bases removed from V and 0 bases from J, the gap between germline ends came to 8 bases.

This sequence joins TRBV5-6 and TRBJ2-5; D is possibly TRBD2 (5 bases). The better agreement between TRBJ2-7 and the DNA end casts doubt on the J call. The CDR3 contains 14 residues. Per the germline V gene, CDR1 is SGHDT and CDR2 is YYEEEE. CDR3 residues: CASSPPVGAYEQYF. CDR3 nucleotides: TGTGCCAGCAGCCCACCCGTCGGGGCCTACGAGCAGTACTTC.

V and J are TRBV7-6 and TRBJ1-1; D may be TRBD1 (6 bases). This CDR3 is 14 amino acids long. In germline, CDR1 is SGHVS, CDR2 FNYEAQ. The V end lost 0 bases, the J end lost 3 bases, and 8 bases lay between the germline ends. This CDR3 reads CASSLAEGDTEAFF. Written as DNA, the CDR3 is TGTGCCAGCAGCTTAGCCGAGGGGGACACTGAAGCTTTCTTT.

This chain uses TRBV5-4 with TRBJ1-3; TRBD1 aligns across 7 bases. CDR1 and CDR2 from the germline V gene are SGHNT and YYREEE (reference sequence). After removal of 4 bases from V and 0 bases from J, the junction contained 4 bases not matched to a gene. The CDR3 is made up of 15 amino acids. Here the CDR3 reads CASSRTGPSGNTIYF. The CDR3 DNA is TGTGCCAGCAGCCGGACAGGCCCCTCTGGAAACACCATATATTTT.

The chain employs TRBV5-5 and TRBJ2-1; no definite D call. CDR3 length: 12 residues. The V gene's germline CDR1 is SGHKS and CDR2 YYEKEE (reference sequence). The V gene lost 3 bases and the J gene lost 5 bases, with 6 bases spanning the gap. The CDR3: CASSSLDNEQFF. The CDR3 nucleotides are TGTGCCAGCAGCTCCCTGGACAATGAGCAGTTCTTC.

The CDR3 region has the DNA TGTGCCTTGCAACAGGGCCCGAACACTGAAGCTTTCTTT. This sequence encodes CALQQGPNTEAFF. The V call is TRBV10-3, the J call TRBJ1-1; D is possibly TRBD1 (6 bases). The CDR3 contains 13 residues. V was trimmed by 11 bases and J by 1 base, leaving 14 bases between them. Germline V gives CDR1 ENHRY, CDR2 SYGVKD.

The V gene is TRBV19, the J gene TRBJ2-7; 9 bases fit TRBD1. The CDR3 spans 14 residues. Trimming took 6 bases from V and 2 from J; bases not matched to a gene: 5. Per the germline V gene, CDR1 is LNHDA and CDR2 is SQIVND (reference sequence). CDR3 sequence: CASRGQGETYEQYF. The CDR3 DNA reads TGTGCCAGTAGGGGACAGGGTGAAACCTACGAGCAGTACTTC.